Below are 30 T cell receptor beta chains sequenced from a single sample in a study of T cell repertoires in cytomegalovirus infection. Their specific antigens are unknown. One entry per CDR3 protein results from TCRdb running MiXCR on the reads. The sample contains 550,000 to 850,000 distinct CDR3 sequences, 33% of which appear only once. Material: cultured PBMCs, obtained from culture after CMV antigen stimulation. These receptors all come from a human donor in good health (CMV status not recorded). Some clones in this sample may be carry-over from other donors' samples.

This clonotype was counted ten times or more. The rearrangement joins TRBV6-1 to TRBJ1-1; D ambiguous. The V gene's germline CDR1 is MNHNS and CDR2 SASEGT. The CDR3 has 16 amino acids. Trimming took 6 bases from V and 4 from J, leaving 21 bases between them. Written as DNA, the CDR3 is TGTGCCAGCAGCCTACCGCCAACAAGGGTCGGCACTGAAGCTTTCTTT. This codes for CASSLPPTRVGTEAFF.

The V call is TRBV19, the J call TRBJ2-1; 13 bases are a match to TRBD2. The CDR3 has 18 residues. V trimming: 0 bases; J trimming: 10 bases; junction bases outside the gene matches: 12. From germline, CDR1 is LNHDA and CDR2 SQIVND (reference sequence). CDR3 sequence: CASSIDAFGLAGDREQFF. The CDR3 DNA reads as TGTGCCAGTAGTATAGATGCGTTCGGACTAGCGGGAGATCGGGAGCAGTTCTTC.

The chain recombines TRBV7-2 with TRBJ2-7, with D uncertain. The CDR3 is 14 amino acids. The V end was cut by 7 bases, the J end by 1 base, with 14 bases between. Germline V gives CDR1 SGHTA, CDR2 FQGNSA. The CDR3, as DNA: TGTGCCAGCACTATCAGTGCGTTTTCCTACGAGCAGTACTTC. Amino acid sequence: CASTISAFSYEQYF. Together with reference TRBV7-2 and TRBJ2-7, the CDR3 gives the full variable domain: GAGVSQSPSNKVTEKGKDVELRCDPISGHTALYWYRQSLGQGLEFLIYFQGNSAPDKSGLPSDRFSAERTGGSVSTLTIQRTQQEDSAVYLCASTISAFSYEQYFGPGTRLTVT.

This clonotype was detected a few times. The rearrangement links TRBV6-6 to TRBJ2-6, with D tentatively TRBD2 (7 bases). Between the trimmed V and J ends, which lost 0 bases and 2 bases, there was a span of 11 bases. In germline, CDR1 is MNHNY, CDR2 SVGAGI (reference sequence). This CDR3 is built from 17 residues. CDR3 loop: CASSYSAGAPGANVLTF. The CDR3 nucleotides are TGTGCCAGCAGTTACTCGGCGGGGGCCCCTGGGGCCAACGTCCTGACTTTC.

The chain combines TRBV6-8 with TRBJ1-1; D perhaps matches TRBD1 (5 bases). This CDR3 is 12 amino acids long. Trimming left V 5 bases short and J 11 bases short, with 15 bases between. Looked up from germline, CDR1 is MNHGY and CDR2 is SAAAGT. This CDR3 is CASSPSGLGAFF. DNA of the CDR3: TGTGCCAGCAGTCCCTCGGGGCTCGGCGCTTTCTTT.

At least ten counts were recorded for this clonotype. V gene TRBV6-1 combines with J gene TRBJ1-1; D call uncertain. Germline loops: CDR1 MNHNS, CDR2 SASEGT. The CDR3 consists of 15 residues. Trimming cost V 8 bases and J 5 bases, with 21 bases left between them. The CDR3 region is CASLRSLPGSTEAFF. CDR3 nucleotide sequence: TGTGCCAGCCTACGGAGCTTACCGGGGTCAACTGAAGCTTTCTTT.

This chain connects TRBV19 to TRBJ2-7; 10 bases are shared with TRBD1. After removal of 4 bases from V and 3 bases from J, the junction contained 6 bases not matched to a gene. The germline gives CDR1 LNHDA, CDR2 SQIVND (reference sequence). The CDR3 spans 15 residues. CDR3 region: CASSTRTGGNYEQYF. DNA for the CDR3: TGTGCCAGTAGTACCCGGACAGGGGGGAACTACGAGCAGTACTTC. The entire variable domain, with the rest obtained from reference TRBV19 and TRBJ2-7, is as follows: DGGITQSPKYLFRKEGQNVTLSCEQNLNHDAMYWYRQDPGQGLRLIYYSQIVNDFQKGDIAEGYSVSREKKESFPLTVTSAQKNPTAFYLCASSTRTGGNYEQYFGPGTRLTVT.

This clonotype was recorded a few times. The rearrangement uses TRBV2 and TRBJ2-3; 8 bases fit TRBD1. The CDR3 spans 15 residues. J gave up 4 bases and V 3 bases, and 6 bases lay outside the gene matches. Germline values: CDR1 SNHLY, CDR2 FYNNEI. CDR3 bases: TGTGCCAGCAGTGAGGACAGGGTGAGCGCAGATACGCAGTATTTT. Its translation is CASSEDRVSADTQYF.

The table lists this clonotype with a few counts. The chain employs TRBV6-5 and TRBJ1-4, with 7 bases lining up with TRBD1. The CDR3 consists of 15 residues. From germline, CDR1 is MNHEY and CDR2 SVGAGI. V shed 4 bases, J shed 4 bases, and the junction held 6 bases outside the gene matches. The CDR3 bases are TGTGCCAGCAGTTCAAGGACAGGCGTTAATGAAAAACTGTTTTTT. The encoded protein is CASSSRTGVNEKLFF.

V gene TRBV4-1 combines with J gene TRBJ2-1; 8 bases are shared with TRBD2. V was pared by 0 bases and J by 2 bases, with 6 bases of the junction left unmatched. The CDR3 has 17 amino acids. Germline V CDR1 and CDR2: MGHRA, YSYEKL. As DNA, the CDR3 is TGCGCCAGCAGCCAAGATCGGGGAGCGGGGGCCTACAATGAGCAGTTCTTC. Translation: CASSQDRGAGAYNEQFF.

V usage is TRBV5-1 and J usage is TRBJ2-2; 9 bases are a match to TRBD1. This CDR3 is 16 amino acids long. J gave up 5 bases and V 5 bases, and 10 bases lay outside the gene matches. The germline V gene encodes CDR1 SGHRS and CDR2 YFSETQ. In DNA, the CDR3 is TGCGCCAGCAGGACCGGGACAGGGTCTGGAACCGGGGAGCTGTTTTTT. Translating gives CASRTGTGSGTGELFF.

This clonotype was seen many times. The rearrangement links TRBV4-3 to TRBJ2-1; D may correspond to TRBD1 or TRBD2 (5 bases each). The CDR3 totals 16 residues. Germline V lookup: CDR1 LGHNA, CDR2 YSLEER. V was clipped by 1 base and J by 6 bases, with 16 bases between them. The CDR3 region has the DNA TGCGCCAGCAGCCAAGGCGTCCCGGGACCCACCAATGAGCAGTTCTTC. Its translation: CASSQGVPGPTNEQFF.

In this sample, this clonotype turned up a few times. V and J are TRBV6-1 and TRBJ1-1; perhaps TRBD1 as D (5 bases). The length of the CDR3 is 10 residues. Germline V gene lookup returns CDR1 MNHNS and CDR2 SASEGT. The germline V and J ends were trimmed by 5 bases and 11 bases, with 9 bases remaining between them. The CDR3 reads CASSRRVAFF. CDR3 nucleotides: TGTGCCAGCAGTCGCAGGGTCGCTTTCTTT.

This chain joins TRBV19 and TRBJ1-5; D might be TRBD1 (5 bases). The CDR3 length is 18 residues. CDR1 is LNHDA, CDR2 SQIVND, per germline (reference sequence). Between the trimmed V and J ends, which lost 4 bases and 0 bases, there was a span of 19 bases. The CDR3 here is CASSTPGPTTNSNQPQHF. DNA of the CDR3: TGTGCCAGTAGTACTCCGGGACCGACAACAAATAGCAATCAGCCCCAGCATTTT.

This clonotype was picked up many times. The CDR3 coding sequence is TGTGCCAGCACCGTGACAGGGGACTCCTACAATGAGCAGTTCTTC. It encodes CASTVTGDSYNEQFF. The genes are TRBV12-3 or TRBV12-4 and TRBJ2-1; 8 positions match TRBD1. V was pared by 7 bases and J by 0 bases, with 5 bases of the junction left unmatched. The CDR3 extends over 15 amino acids.

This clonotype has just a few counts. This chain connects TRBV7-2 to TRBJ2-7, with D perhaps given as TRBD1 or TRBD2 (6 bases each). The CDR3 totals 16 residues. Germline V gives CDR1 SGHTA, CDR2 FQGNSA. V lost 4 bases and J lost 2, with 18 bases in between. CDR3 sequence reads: CASSWRTRGVAYEQYF. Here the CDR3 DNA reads TGTGCCAGCAGCTGGCGTACTAGGGGGGTTGCCTACGAGCAGTACTTC.

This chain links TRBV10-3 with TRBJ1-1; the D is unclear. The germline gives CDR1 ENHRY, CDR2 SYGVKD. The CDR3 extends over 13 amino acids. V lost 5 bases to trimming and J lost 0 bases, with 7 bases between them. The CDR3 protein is CAISPAMNTEAFF. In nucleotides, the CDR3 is TGTGCCATCAGTCCAGCCATGAACACTGAAGCTTTCTTT.

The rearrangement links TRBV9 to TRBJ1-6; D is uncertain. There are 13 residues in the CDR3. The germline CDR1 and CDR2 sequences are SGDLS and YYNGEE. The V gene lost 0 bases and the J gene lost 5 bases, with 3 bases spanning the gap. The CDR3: CASSVEDNSPLHF. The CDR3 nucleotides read TGTGCCAGCAGCGTAGAAGATAATTCACCCCTCCACTTT.

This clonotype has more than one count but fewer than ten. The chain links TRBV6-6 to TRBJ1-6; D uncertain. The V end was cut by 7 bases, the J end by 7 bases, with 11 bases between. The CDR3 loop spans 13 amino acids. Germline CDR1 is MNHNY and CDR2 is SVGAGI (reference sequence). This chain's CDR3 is CASTGVINSPLHF. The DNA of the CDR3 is TGTGCCAGCACCGGAGTAATCAATTCACCCCTCCACTTT.

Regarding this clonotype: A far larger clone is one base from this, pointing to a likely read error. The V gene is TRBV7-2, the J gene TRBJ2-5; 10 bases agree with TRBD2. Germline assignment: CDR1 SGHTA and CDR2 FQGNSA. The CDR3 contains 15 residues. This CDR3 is CVSSFQRGGGETQYF. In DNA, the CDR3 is TGTGTCAGCAGCTTTCAGCGGGGGGGCGGCGAGACCCAGTACTTC.

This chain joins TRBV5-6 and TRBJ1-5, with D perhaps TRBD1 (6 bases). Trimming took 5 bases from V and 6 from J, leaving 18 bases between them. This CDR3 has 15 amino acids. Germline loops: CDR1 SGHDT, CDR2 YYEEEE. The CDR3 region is CASRYREGVGQPQHF. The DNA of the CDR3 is TGTGCCAGCAGGTACAGGGAGGGTGTCGGTCAGCCCCAGCATTTT.

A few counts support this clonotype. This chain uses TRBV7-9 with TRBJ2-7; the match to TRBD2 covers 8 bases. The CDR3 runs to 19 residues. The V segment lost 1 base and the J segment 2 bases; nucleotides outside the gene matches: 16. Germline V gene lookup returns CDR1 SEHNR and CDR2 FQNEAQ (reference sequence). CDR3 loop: CASSLEGGRLGLDPYEQYF. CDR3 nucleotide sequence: TGTGCCAGCAGCTTAGAGGGGGGACGCCTGGGACTAGATCCCTACGAGCAGTACTTC.

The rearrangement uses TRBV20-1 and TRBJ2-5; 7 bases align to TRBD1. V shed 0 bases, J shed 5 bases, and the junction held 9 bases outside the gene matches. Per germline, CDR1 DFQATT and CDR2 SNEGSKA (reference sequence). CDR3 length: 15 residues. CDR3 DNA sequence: TGCAGTGCTAGAGACCCAGGGACAGCCTATGAGACCCAGTACTTC. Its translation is CSARDPGTAYETQYF.

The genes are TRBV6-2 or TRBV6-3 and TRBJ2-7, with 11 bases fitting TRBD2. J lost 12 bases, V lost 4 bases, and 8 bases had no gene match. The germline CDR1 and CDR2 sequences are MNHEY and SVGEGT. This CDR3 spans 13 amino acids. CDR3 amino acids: CASSSGLAAGRYF. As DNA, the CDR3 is TGTGCCAGCAGTTCGGGACTAGCGGCCGGGCGGTACTTC.

CDR3 protein: CASSLNRGPNSPLHF. In DNA, the CDR3 is TGTGCCAGCAGCCTAAACCGGGGTCCTAATTCACCCCTCCACTTT. The V gene is TRBV7-9, the J gene TRBJ1-6; no definite D call. The CDR3 runs to 15 residues. Germline V gene sequence: CDR1 SEHNR, CDR2 FQNEAQ (reference sequence). Trimming took off 5 bases at V and 6 bases at J, with 14 bases between the two ends.

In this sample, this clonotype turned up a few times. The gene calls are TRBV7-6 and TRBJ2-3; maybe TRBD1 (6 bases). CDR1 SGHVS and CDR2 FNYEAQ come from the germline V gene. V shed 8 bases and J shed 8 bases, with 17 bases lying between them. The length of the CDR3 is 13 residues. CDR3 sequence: CASGEDVQGTQYF. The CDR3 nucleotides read TGTGCCAGCGGAGAAGACGTACAGGGTACGCAGTATTTT.

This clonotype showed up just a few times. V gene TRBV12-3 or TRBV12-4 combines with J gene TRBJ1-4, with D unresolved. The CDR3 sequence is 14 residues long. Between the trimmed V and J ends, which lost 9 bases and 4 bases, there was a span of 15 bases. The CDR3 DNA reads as TGTGCCAGTTGCCGCGAGGAAGTTAATGAAAAACTGTTTTTT. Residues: CASCREEVNEKLFF.

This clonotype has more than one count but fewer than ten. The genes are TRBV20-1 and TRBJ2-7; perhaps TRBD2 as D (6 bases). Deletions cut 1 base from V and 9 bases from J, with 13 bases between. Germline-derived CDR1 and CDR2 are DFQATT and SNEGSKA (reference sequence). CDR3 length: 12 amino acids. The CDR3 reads CSARAGEAVQYF. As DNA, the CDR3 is TGCAGTGCTAGAGCGGGAGAAGCGGTGCAGTACTTC.

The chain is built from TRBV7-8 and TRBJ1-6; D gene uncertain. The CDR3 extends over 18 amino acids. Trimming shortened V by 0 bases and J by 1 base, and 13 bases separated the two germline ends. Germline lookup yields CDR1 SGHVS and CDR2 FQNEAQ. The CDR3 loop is CASSLALNLRSYNSPLHF. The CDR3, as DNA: TGTGCCAGCAGCTTAGCCCTGAACTTAAGGTCCTATAATTCACCCCTCCACTTT.

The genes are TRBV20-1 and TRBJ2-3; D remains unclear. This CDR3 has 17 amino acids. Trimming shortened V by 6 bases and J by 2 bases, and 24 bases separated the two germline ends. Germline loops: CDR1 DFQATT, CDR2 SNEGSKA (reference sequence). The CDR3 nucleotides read TGCAGTGCAACAACAGACCGGGCGGCGTCACTCACAGATACGCAGTATTTT. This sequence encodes CSATTDRAASLTDTQYF.